The present entry profiles one TCR beta chain with its context. This clone's antigen is unknown. No much larger clone is present one base from it, and per-base qualities are unavailable. TCRbeta CDR3 regions were amplified from genomic DNA by means of the immunoSEQ Assay, a bias-controlled multiplex PCR. As for the original processing: Within the assay, amplification of reference gene primers was used to estimate how many nucleated cells each sample contained. To quantify the absolute abundance of each unique TCRbeta CDR3 rearrangement, sequence reads were collapsed and filtered. For each sample, productive Simpson clonality was calculated as the square root of Simpson's diversity index over productive rearrangements. This immuneACCESS table, as held by TCRdb, lists in-frame sequences with V and J called but not all clones. Of the missing ones, under half trace to an unresolved V gene in checked studies; the others have no known cause. That table supplies the V and J calls and clone size; D and trimming were determined from the DNA. In this sample the table shows about 140,000 clones, roughly 80% of which occur a single time. Together, the top ten hold roughly 17% of the sample.

This record comes from a study of blood T cell repertoires in COVID-19 (TCRdb year 2020). For context, the study as a whole: Samples covering the acute and convalescent phases of COVID-19 were provided by collaborators in the United States, Italy and Spain. The material from the prospective study consisted of cDNA or gDNA derived from T cells, B-cell-depleted T cells, or PBMCs. Deeply sampled blood TCRbeta repertoires from subjects exposed to, actively infected with, or recovered from COVID-19 were included in the dataset. A freely available public database, intended as a resource for researchers studying the immune response to SARS-CoV-2, is where the repertoires were released. The samples were drawn from two sources: the first 160 participants of the ongoing ImmuneRACE study, and over 1,000 subjects contributed by 6 global collaborators. Sample metadata almost always included a de-identified subject ID, COVID-19 status, age in years and sex. Where available, HLA class I and class II types were obtained from metadata supplied by the sample provider rather than from assay-based typing. Study-wide findings and limitations: Clinical and demographic metadata were provided uncurated, with the amount varying by source and participant.

Collaborating institutions collected whole blood in K2EDTA tubes following their own protocols. Collaborator samples were shipped for TCRbeta analysis as frozen whole blood, isolated PBMCs, or DNA extracted from either sample type. The germline V and J ends show losses of 6 bases and 0 bases respectively, and no gene match explains 4 bases of the junction. The CDR3 has 15 amino acids, counting the end cysteine and phenylalanine. Here the CDR3 DNA is all that survives: 45 bases in frame from base 1. Sequences MNHEY (CDR1) and SVGAGI (CDR2) are obtained from the germline V gene. Source material: peripheral blood. The rearrangement joined TRBV6-5 to TRBJ1-5, and 8 junctional nucleotides match TRBD1. The receptor's source is a man in his forties or fifties with acute or convalescent COVID-19. In nucleotides, the sequence is TGTGCCAGCAGGCCCACAGGGGGTAGCAATCAGCCCCAGCATTTT. This yields the protein CASRPTGGSNQPQHF.